This entry is about one T cell receptor (beta chain). Its specificity is not known. The data stem from a study of cytomegalovirus exposure and HLA in healthy donors. This CDR3 region has 13 residues. Germline V lookup: CDR1 MDHEN, CDR2 SYDVKM. The J segment lost 9 bases and the V segment lost 6 bases, leaving 9 bases of the junction unmatched. The study, taken as a whole, reports: Later work found that TCR association rates differed between HLA loci; DRB1 had the most and HLA-C the fewest.

The PCR ran on 60 Vbeta and 13 Jbeta primers. As processed by the authors: Unique TCR beta chains numbered around 80 million in a later analysis, with around 10 million shared. Profiled with immunoSEQ multiplex PCR; TCRdb holds only in-frame clones, not every one. D and trimming come from the DNA, and the V and J calls and clone size come from that table. This table has some 130,000 clones, about 63% appearing once. This sequence was found in a man aged 30-40 years in good health and CMV-seropositive. Sequencing used PBMCs. V and J are TRBV28 and TRBJ1-2; 8 nucleotides line up with TRBD1. The CDR3 loop is CASSLGQARSYTF. DNA of the CDR3: TGTGCCAGCAGCCTGGGACAGGCGCGGAGCTACACCTTC.